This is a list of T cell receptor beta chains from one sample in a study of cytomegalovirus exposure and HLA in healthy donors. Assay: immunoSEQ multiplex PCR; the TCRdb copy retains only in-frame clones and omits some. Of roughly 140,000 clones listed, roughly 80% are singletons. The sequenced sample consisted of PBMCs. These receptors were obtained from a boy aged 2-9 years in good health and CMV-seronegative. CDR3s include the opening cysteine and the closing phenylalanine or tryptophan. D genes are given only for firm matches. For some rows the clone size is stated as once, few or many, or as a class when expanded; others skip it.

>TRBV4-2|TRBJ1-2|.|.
CASSQDLSGREINYGYTF
TGTGCCAGCAGCCAAGATCTAAGCGGAAGGGAGATTAACTATGGCTACACCTTC
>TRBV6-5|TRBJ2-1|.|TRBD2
CASSPPGGRPNEQFF
TGTGCCAGCAGTCCACCGGGAGGCCGACCCAATGAGCAGTTCTTC
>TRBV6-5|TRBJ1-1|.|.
CASSRGGRANTEAFF
TGTGCCAGCAGCCGTGGGGGGAGGGCGAACACTGAAGCTTTCTTT
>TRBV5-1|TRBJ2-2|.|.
CASNPTGRTGELFF
TGCGCCAGCAACCCTACAGGGAGAACCGGGGAGCTGTTTTTT
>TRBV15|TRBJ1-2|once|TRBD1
CATSKTGYNYGYTF
TGTGCCACCAGCAAGACAGGGTACAACTATGGCTACACCTTC
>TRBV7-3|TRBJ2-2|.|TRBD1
CASSWHRDRTNTGELFF
TGTGCCAGCAGCTGGCACCGGGACAGAACGAACACCGGGGAGCTGTTTTTT
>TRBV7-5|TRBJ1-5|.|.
CVRSPLEDRAGNQPQHF
TGTGTCAGAAGCCCTCTCGAGGACAGGGCGGGCAATCAGCCCCAGCATTTT
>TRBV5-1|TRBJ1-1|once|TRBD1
CASSLGTGGEAFF
TGCGCCAGCAGCTTGGGGACAGGGGGTGAAGCTTTCTTT
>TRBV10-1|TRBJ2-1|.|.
CASSEAGSSYNEQFF
TGCGCCAGCAGTGAAGCAGGCAGCTCCTACAATGAGCAGTTCTTC
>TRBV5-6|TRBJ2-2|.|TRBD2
CASSLLTLAGNTGELFF
TGTGCCAGCAGCTTGCTGACACTAGCGGGGAACACCGGGGAGCTGTTTTTT
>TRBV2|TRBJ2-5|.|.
CASGALGETQYF
TGTGCCAGCGGAGCGCTAGGCGAGACCCAGTACTTC
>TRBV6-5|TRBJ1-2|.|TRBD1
CASTPGQGDGYTF
TGTGCCAGCACCCCGGGACAGGGGGATGGCTACACCTTC
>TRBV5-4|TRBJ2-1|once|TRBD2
CASTRGGIPYNEQFF
TGTGCCAGCACCCGGGGAGGGATCCCCTACAATGAGCAGTTCTTC
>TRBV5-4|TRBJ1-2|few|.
CASSFTGTYGYTF
TGTGCCAGCAGCTTTACAGGGACCTATGGCTACACCTTC
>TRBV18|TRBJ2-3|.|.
CASSSTGSGGTDTQYF
TGTGCCAGCTCGTCGACGGGTAGCGGAGGCACAGATACGCAGTATTTT
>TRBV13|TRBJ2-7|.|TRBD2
CASSNRGLADSYEQYF
TGTGCCAGCAGCAATCGTGGACTAGCGGATTCCTACGAGCAGTACTTC
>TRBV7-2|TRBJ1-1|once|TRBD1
CASSLPVLGTVNTEAFF
TGTGCCAGCAGCCTACCCGTGCTTGGGACAGTGAACACTGAAGCTTTCTTT